This paragraph reports one TCR beta chain. There is no known antigen for this receptor. Qualities for individual bases were not recorded, and no much larger clone is one base off. This sample was taken from a study of cytomegalovirus exposure and HLA in healthy donors listed by TCRdb under 2017. About the full investigation: An earlier analysis of more than 550 of the donors reported under 300 Gb of sequence data and 117 million unique TCR beta sequences obtained from about 180 million T cells. Donor age, sex, ethnicity and CMV serostatus were compiled together with the repertoire data. In addition to the first cohort of about 650 subjects, a separate validation cohort of 120 different subjects was used. HLA typing included class I and class II loci at four-digit resolution. Rather than using new phenotypic data, the later analysis identified candidate immune exposures from TCR beta sequences and from how often those sequences occurred across donors. In a later analysis, previously published TCR beta repertoires from 666 donors were re-analyzed and high-resolution HLA genotyping was added so that TCR occurrence patterns could be studied. To predict cytomegalovirus infection status, the study brought together high-throughput TCR immunosequencing, statistical association of individual TCRs with disease status, and machine learning. A later genetic analysis took genome-wide SNP genotypes for about 55% of the 666 donors and used that subset as a discovery cohort. The study profiled the T cell repertoires of approximately 700 subjects by immunosequencing and related them to cytomegalovirus serostatus. Every repertoire in the discovery cohort had been generated on one and the same sequencing platform. Of the 300 to 500 genotyped donors, 80% to 90% were placed in the genetic ancestry cluster associated with self-reported Caucasian donors. Typing coverage differed by locus: A, B, C, DRB1 and DQB1 were typed in roughly 629-630 donors, DQA1 in 522, DPA1 in some 610, and DPB1 in roughly 470. Roughly 320 gigabases of sequencing data and around 80 million unique TCR sequences made up an early release that covered over 550 HLA-typed donors. Because of strong linkage in the cohort, four or five DR-DQ haplotypes were treated as single units for association and clustering. Across some 400 genotyped donors of the cohort, an average of approximately 200,000 unique TCR beta nucleotide sequences per donor were sequenced, and roughly a sixth of those sequences were non-productive. The study aimed to test whether signatures of past pathogen exposure could be identified by cataloging public T cell receptors. To decide whether each TCR beta V gene segment behaved as functional or pseudogenic, an earlier analysis of over 500 of the donors relied on high-throughput TCR beta sequencing.

CDR1 SGHVS and CDR2 FQNEAQ were looked up in the germline V gene. Including cysteine and phenylalanine, the CDR3 has 16 amino acids. Only the CDR3 portion is preserved as DNA: 48 bases, with reading frame beginning at the first base. V gives up 4 bases and J gives up 0 bases, and the segment between their germline ends measures 10 bases. Beyond this particular receptor, the publication reports: When HLA alleles, especially DR and DQ, strongly co-occurred, attributing TCR associations to individual alleles was difficult. A further reported finding was that TCR beta sequences accurately predicted the HLA-A and HLA-B alleles for most subjects in the first cohort. Specific HLA alleles were associated with 18,000 or so TCR beta sequences at a false discovery rate of 0.05 in a later analysis. The only immune exposure information available for the cohort was CMV serostatus. The authors suggested that the approach could potentially be generalized to other disease states and immunological phenotypes. Because counts were too low, under 20 rarely observed V segments, including chromosome 9 orphons, were left out of the earlier analysis of 500 to 750 of the donors. Because HLA typing was missing for some donors at each locus, association tests included only the typed subset. Several of the top co-occurrence clusters appeared to be linked to parvovirus B19, influenza, CMV and Epstein-Barr virus, according to a later analysis. A later analysis found that TCR association rates varied across HLA loci, with DRB1 alleles showing the most associated TCRs and HLA-C alleles the fewest. A later analysis found that HLA-associated TCR beta chains were more clonally expanded and had lower generation probabilities than equally common non-associated chains. Most TCR sequences were seen in very few donors, while some public TCRs were found in many individuals. A cluster of highly shared sequence variants was judged likely to represent a technical artifact of the sequencing pipeline. In an earlier analysis of fewer than 750 of the donors, most TCR beta V segments were observed in productive rearrangements about 90% or about 30% of the time, broadly matching IMGT annotations. Presence/absence analyses assumed roughly uniform sequencing depth across donors, an assumption that may not hold. Only TCR beta chains were sequenced in this cohort, and the absence of alpha or paired-chain data limited detectable features. The study listed over 150 TCR beta chains as associated with cytomegalovirus. Linkage disequilibrium might explain the correlated functional status among segregating V segments, but an unknown experimental factor could not be ruled out. Cytomegalovirus status was reported to be diagnosed by the classifier with high specificity and sensitivity in both the original and validation cohorts. Compared with the roughly 670-donor mean, donors in an Asian-associated ancestry cluster had fewer N-insertions in productive TCRs, according to a later genetic analysis. Three of the identified cytomegalovirus-associated TCR beta chains were confirmed in vitro to be specific for cytomegalovirus antigens. Some IMGT-functional V segments, including TRBV6-2 and TRBV6-3, could not be distinguished by the 87-base-pair reads and were therefore excluded. An association between a missense DCLRE1C variant and V-gene and J-gene trimming of TCR beta chains was found in a later genetic analysis and replicated in an independent cohort. A later analysis found that most CMV-associated TCR beta chains appeared HLA-restricted, with HLA associations seemingly driven largely by CMV exposure.

The cohort was made up of roughly 670 healthy bone marrow donors. Cohort members were all nominally healthy when sampled, although unrecorded immune exposures were likely present. The donor tested CMV seronegative, placing the donor among the roughly 350 seronegative members of the cohort. A peripheral blood sample was collected from each donor, and TCR beta sequencing was performed on peripheral blood mononuclear cells. Genomic DNA was extracted from the blood cell samples with the Qiagen DNeasy Blood Extraction Kit. Receptor amplification or capture employed the immunoSEQ multiplex PCR assay. A mixture of 60 forward primers for TCR Vbeta segments and 13 reverse primers for TCR Jbeta segments was used in the multiplex PCR. A multiplex PCR assay on genomic DNA amplified the CDR3 region of rearranged TCR beta genes. The amplified TCR beta libraries were sequenced on the Illumina HiSeq System as 87-base-pair reads. From the authors' description of their analysis: Across the 500 to 850 repertoires, a later analysis counted around 80 million unique TCR beta chains, about 10 million of which were shared by at least two donors. Raw reads were error-corrected and collapsed into unique sequences by a nearest-neighbor algorithm in which closely related sequences were merged to remove PCR and sequencing errors. Alignment of CDR3 sequences to IMGT reference sequences was used to assign V, D and J gene segments. Each retained sequence needed at least a six-nucleotide match to both a V gene segment and a J gene segment. A rearrangement was called productive if the CDR3 had no stop codons and remained in frame with V and J, and every other rearrangement was called non-productive. CDR3 was defined according to IMGT convention as the region running from the second conserved V-encoded cysteine to the conserved J-encoded phenylalanine. Sequences without an unambiguous match to a single V gene segment were excluded from the earlier analysis of about 600 of the donors. In an earlier analysis of approximately 590 of the donors, V segments were called functional above 56.7% productive rearrangements and were called segregating when the between-donor standard deviation exceeded 5%. To diagnose cytomegalovirus status from the catalog of TCR beta chain sequences, a statistical classification framework was built. V and J gene assignment, in a later analysis, came from comparing TCR nucleotide sequences with IMGT/GENE-DB human TR gene sequences. The TCRdist pipeline was used in a later analysis to assign CDR3 sequences and most-parsimonious VDJ recombination scenarios. In a later analysis, each TCR beta chain was defined by its CDR3 amino acid sequence together with its V-gene family, and reads lacking a unique V-gene family were excluded. To address suspected cross-contamination and a sequencing artifact, a later analysis removed 592 highly shared, low-generation-probability nucleotide sequences. For each public chain, a later analysis derived a clonal expansion index from normalized ranks of inferred template counts within each repertoire. Generation probabilities in a later analysis came from a VDJ recombination model fitted to out-of-frame rearrangements, and those results were checked against IGoR. Hypergeometric tests were used in a later analysis to score TCR-TCR, TCR-HLA and TCR-CMV co-occurrence, with a repertoire-size bias correction applied to the TCR pairs. A later analysis estimated false discovery rates by permuting HLA or CMV assignments 20 times. In a later analysis, co-occurring TCRs were grouped using DBSCAN, and TCRdist sequence similarity was added for clustering within HLA-allele-positive subsets. Repertoires with fewer than 30,000 or more than 120,000 public chains were left out of co-occurrence clustering, as were four to six repertoires with anomalous nucleotide sharing. Sourced from immuneACCESS, this table was stored by TCRdb with only in-frame sequences that have V and J called. A share of the clones is absent; for the studies checked, an unresolved V gene accounts for under half, and the remainder has no known explanation. V, J and clone size are those of that table, while D and trimming were read from the DNA. The sample yields more than 90,000 clones; 75% to 90% were counted once. Clones ranked in the top ten supply about 3.8% of the sample.

The receptor was isolated from a man in his thirties or forties in good health and CMV-seronegative. The V gene is TRBV7-8 and the J gene is TRBJ1-6; tentative D gene TRBD1, with 5 bases matching. The sequencing input was PBMCs. The CDR3 sequence is CASSSRVSSYNSPLHF. The sequence in DNA is TGTGCCAGCAGCTCCAGGGTCAGCTCCTATAATTCACCCCTCCACTTT. Reference TRBV7-8 and TRBJ1-6 genes cover what lies past the CDR3, so the full variable domain is GAGVSQSPRYKVAKRGQDVALRCDPISGHVSLFWYQQALGQGPEFLTYFQNEAQLDKSGLPSDRFFAERPEGSVSTLKIQRTQQEDSAVYLCASSSRVSSYNSPLHFGNGTRLTVT.